This entry is about one T cell receptor (beta chain). Time point: patch test 1, 2 weeks after DPC sensitization. Treatment specified: therapeutic diphenylcyclopropenone sensitization with weekly scalp DPC. The study extracted total RNA from unfractionated whole blood. The sample is drawn from a study of human T cells and chemical hapten exposure. Attachment of unique molecular identifiers to individual cDNA molecules was performed in the library. TCRdb reprocessed the RACE reads via MiXCR and lists one record per CDR3 protein. The top ten clones hold about 1.6% of a sample with approximately 80,000 distinct CDR3 sequences, about 6.8% of them seen once. This CDR3 is built from 13 residues. Unmatched junction bases numbered 0, after V lost 3 bases and J lost 5 bases. CDR1 SNHLY and CDR2 FYNNEI come from the germline V gene.

This receptor was taken from a woman aged 25 to 39 with alopecia areata. Some clones in this sample may be carry-over from other donors' samples. The V and J genes are TRBV2 and TRBJ2-7; 11 nucleotides align to TRBD1. Sequenced here: whole blood, sampled in connection with sensitization to the hapten diphenylcyclopropenone (DPC). The CDR3 DNA reads as TGTGCCAGCAGTGAGGACAGGGGGCACGAGCAGTACTTC. Amino acids: CASSEDRGHEQYF.